Each of the 27 T cell receptor beta chains below was sequenced from the same sample in a study of blood T cell repertoires in COVID-19. Here immunoSEQ multiplex PCR was the method, and the copy in TCRdb shows in-frame clones only, minus some. The table includes roughly 220,000 clones, about four fifths detected once. The source material was PBMCs or T cells enriched from blood (not recorded which). The receptors originated from a woman between 40 and 55 years old who had recovered from COVID-19.

This clone was picked up many times. J is TRBJ2-2 and V is TRBV7-7; D unclear. Trimming left V 5 bases short and J 0 bases short, with 16 bases between. Germline-derived CDR1 and CDR2 are SSHAT and FNYEAQ (reference sequence). The CDR3 is 17 amino acids. Here the CDR3 reads CASSRNLYRANTGELFF. The CDR3 bases are TGTGCCAGCAGCCGAAACTTATACAGAGCGAACACCGGGGAGCTGTTTTTT.

This clone has just one count. The chain is built from TRBV5-6 and TRBJ2-3, with 11 positions matching TRBD2. CDR1 is SGHDT, CDR2 YYEEEE, per germline. Trimming took 1 base from V and 4 from J; bases not matched to a gene: 5. This CDR3 region has 16 residues. The CDR3, as DNA: TGTGCCAGCAGCTTGACTAGCGGGAGTATTTCAGATACGCAGTATTTT. It is translated as CASSLTSGSISDTQYF.

The genes are TRBV7-3 and TRBJ2-3, with D unclear. The CDR3 runs 13 residues. Trimming removed 4 bases from V and 4 bases from J, with 9 bases in between. The V gene's germline CDR1 is SGHTA and CDR2 FQGTGA. The CDR3 sequence: CASSSSVPDTQYF. The CDR3, as DNA: TGTGCCAGCAGCTCCTCGGTGCCAGATACGCAGTATTTT.

Concerning this clone itself: Other DNA sequences in the same sample also yield this CDR3. This chain connects TRBV11-3 to TRBJ2-1, with 13 bases aligning to TRBD2. The germline V gene has CDR1 SGHNT and CDR2 YENEEA. The V and J ends lost 5 bases and 4 bases, in that order; junction bases with no gene match: 2. The CDR3 covers 15 residues. The CDR3 nucleotides are TGTGCCAGCAGCCCGGGACTAGCGGGGTACAATGAGCAGTTCTTC. Translated: CASSPGLAGYNEQFF.

The rearrangement uses TRBV7-2 and TRBJ2-1, with D perhaps TRBD1 (6 bases). Germline-derived CDR1 and CDR2 are SGHTA and FQGNSA. V gave up 1 base and J gave up 0 bases, with 19 bases separating them. The CDR3 covers 19 residues. The CDR3 reads CASSLVPLGQGSSYNEQFF. CDR3 sequence (DNA): TGTGCCAGCAGCTTAGTACCACTTGGGCAGGGGAGCTCCTACAATGAGCAGTTCTTC.

This chain connects TRBV19 to TRBJ2-7, with 7 bases that match TRBD2. Germline loops: CDR1 LNHDA, CDR2 SQIVND (reference sequence). The trim removed 3 bases at V and 3 bases at J, leaving 5 bases unmatched. The CDR3 is 14 residues long. CDR3 sequence reads: CASSIRGRVYEQYF. DNA for the CDR3: TGTGCCAGTAGTATCCGGGGGAGGGTCTACGAGCAGTACTTC.

This clone occurred a few times. The chain joins TRBV28 to TRBJ1-5; the D is unclear. V lost 2 bases and J 6 bases, leaving 14 bases between the germline ends. This CDR3 has 15 residues. The germline CDR1 and CDR2 sequences are MDHEN and SYDVKM. In DNA, the CDR3 is TGTGCCAGCAGTTTAGGTACGCGTGCCGGTCAGCCCCAGCATTTT. This codes for CASSLGTRAGQPQHF.

A remark on this clone: Other DNA sequences from this sample encode an identical CDR3 as well. The rearrangement uses TRBV7-9 and TRBJ2-6, with D possibly TRBD2 on 6 matching bases. Germline V gene data show CDR1 as SEHNR and CDR2 as FQNEAQ (reference sequence). This CDR3 spans 16 amino acids. V was clipped by 5 bases and J by 1 base, with 12 bases between them. The CDR3 region has the DNA TGTGCCAGCAGCCCCACCCGGGGGTCTGGGGCCAACGTCCTGACTTTC. Amino acids: CASSPTRGSGANVLTF.

The rearrangement joins TRBV6-2 or TRBV6-3 to TRBJ1-5; weak D call: TRBD1 (5 bases). CDR3 length: 15 residues. V was pared by 0 bases and J by 7 bases, with 13 bases between. Per the germline V gene, CDR1 is MNHEY and CDR2 is SVGEGT. The CDR3 loop reads CASSYSSAKGQPQHF. CDR3 DNA sequence: TGTGCCAGCAGTTACTCATCGGCCAAGGGGCAGCCCCAGCATTTT.

The table lists this clone with a few counts. The chain links TRBV6-1 to TRBJ2-7; 11 bases map to TRBD2. Trimming removed 3 bases from V and 2 bases from J; junction bases left unmatched: 0. Germline CDR1 MNHNS, CDR2 SASEGT. CDR3 size: 14 residues. CDR3 loop: CASSETSGAYEQYV. DNA for the CDR3: TGTGCCAGCAGTGAGACTAGCGGGGCCTACGAGCAGTACGTC.

The chain has TRBV10-2 and TRBJ1-6, with 7 bases aligning to TRBD1. With 4 bases clipped from V and 9 bases from J, the junction kept 6 bases outside the gene matches. Looked up from germline, CDR1 is WSHSY and CDR2 is SAAADI. This CDR3 region has 14 residues. The CDR3 bases are TGCGCCAGCAGTGGACAGGGTTTTGCTTCACCCCTCCACTTT. This codes for CASSGQGFASPLHF.

The rearrangement joins TRBV27 to TRBJ1-2, with TRBD1 matching 8 bases. CDR3 length: 18 amino acids. Unmatched junction bases numbered 24, after V lost 5 bases and J lost 10 bases. The germline V gene encodes CDR1 MNHEY and CDR2 SMNVEV (reference sequence). This CDR3 is CASSPSPGGGNPGGSYTF. For the CDR3, the DNA is TGTGCCAGCAGTCCCTCCCCAGGGGGCGGGAACCCCGGCGGGTCCTACACCTTC.

This chain links TRBV27 with TRBJ2-7, with D perhaps matching TRBD2 (5 bases). V gave up 4 bases and J gave up 0 bases, with 13 bases separating them. The CDR3 length is 15 residues. Per the germline V gene, CDR1 is MNHEY and CDR2 is SMNVEV (reference sequence). The CDR3 bases are TGTGCCAGCAGTTCCCACCTAGCTGGCTCCTACGAGCAGTACTTC. Its translation is CASSSHLAGSYEQYF.

The chain joins TRBV19 to TRBJ1-4; no clear D. CDR3 length: 12 residues. V lost 10 bases and J lost 0, with 6 bases in between. In germline, CDR1 is LNHDA, CDR2 SQIVND (reference sequence). DNA for the CDR3: TGTGCCACCGACACAACTAATGAAAAACTGTTTTTT. This translates into CATDTTNEKLFF.

The rearrangement uses TRBV30 and TRBJ2-1, with D perhaps TRBD1 (6 bases). From germline, CDR1 is GTSNPN and CDR2 SVGIG (reference sequence). This CDR3 comprises 10 residues. V was pared by 5 bases and J by 10 bases, with 9 bases between. This chain's CDR3 is CAWGQREQFF. Written as DNA, the CDR3 is TGTGCCTGGGGACAGCGGGAGCAGTTCTTC.

This chain joins TRBV28 and TRBJ1-3, with D possibly being TRBD1 (6 bases). V was cut by 5 bases and J by 1 base, with 15 bases left in between. CDR1 is MDHEN, CDR2 SYDVKM, per germline. The CDR3 consists of 16 residues. The CDR3 loop reads CASSDFTGQSGNTIYF. For the CDR3, the DNA is TGTGCCAGCAGTGATTTTACAGGGCAATCTGGAAACACCATATATTTT.

The chain employs TRBV7-2 and TRBJ2-3; 9 bases match TRBD2. Germline CDR1 is SGHTA and CDR2 is FQGNSA. CDR3 length equals 16 residues. V shed 1 base and J 3 bases; nucleotides not matched to a gene: 5. CDR3 region: CASSLVRSGGTDTQYF. The DNA of the CDR3 is TGTGCCAGCAGCTTAGTGAGGAGCGGGGGGACAGATACGCAGTATTTT.

J is TRBJ2-3 and V is TRBV5-6, with 11 nucleotides matching TRBD1. V gave up 3 bases and J gave up 5 bases; unmatched junction bases: 11. CDR1 is SGHDT, CDR2 YYEEEE, per germline. The CDR3 loop spans 17 amino acids. The chain's CDR3 is CASSYILTGQGVDTQYF. CDR3 DNA: TGTGCCAGCAGCTACATTCTAACGGGACAGGGGGTAGATACGCAGTATTTT.

The chain links TRBV21-1 to TRBJ1-2; TRBD1 is the table's D call, not checked against the DNA. TRBV21-1 is a pseudogene. This CDR3 comprises 15 residues. CDR3 coding DNA: TGTGCCAGCAGCCACCCCCAGGGGGCAATGGATGGCTACACCTTC. This codes for CASSHPQGAMDGYTF.

The gene calls are TRBV2 and TRBJ1-1, with 10 positions matching TRBD1. V shed 5 bases and J 5 bases; nucleotides not matched to a gene: 2. Germline V gene data show CDR1 as SNHLY and CDR2 as FYNNEI. This CDR3 has 13 residues. The CDR3 nucleotides are TGTGCCAGCAGTCGACAGGGGGCGACTGAAGCTTTCTTT. This sequence encodes CASSRQGATEAFF.

The V call is TRBV29-1, the J call TRBJ2-5, with D possibly TRBD2 on 6 matching bases. Between the trimmed V and J ends, which lost 7 bases and 5 bases, there was a span of 20 bases. CDR1 is SQVTM, CDR2 ANQGSEA, per germline. The CDR3 spans 14 residues. CDR3 DNA: TGCAGCGCGGAGGGCGGGCTAGGAGGGGAGACCCAGTACTTC. Translated: CSAEGGLGGETQYF. Complete variable domain (other parts from reference TRBV29-1 and TRBJ2-5): SAVISQKPSRDICQRGTSLTIQCQVDSQVTMMFWYRQQPGQSLTLIATANQGSEATYESGFVIDKFPISRPNLTFSTLTVSNMSPEDSSIYLCSAEGGLGGETQYFGPGTRLLVL.

The rearrangement links TRBV6-5 to TRBJ1-2; maybe TRBD1 (6 bases). CDR1 and CDR2 (germline): MNHEY, SVGAGI. The CDR3 has 13 amino acids. V gave up 5 bases and J gave up 8 bases, with 15 bases separating them. CDR3 protein: CASSTQGVGGYTF. The CDR3 DNA follows: TGTGCCAGCAGTACACAGGGAGTGGGAGGCTACACCTTC.

The V call is TRBV5-1, the J call TRBJ2-7, with TRBD2 identical over 13 bases. The J segment lost 3 bases and the V segment lost 4 bases, leaving 4 bases of the junction unmatched. Germline lookup yields CDR1 SGHRS and CDR2 YFSETQ. The CDR3 runs to 15 residues. The DNA of the CDR3 is TGCGCCAGCAGCCCGGGACTAGCGGGGAACTACGAGCAGTACTTC. It translates to CASSPGLAGNYEQYF.

The chain couples TRBV6-1 to TRBJ1-4; 10 bases are shared with TRBD1. Germline trimming cut 1 base from V and 7 bases from J; bases unmatched to any gene: 6. From germline, CDR1 is MNHNS and CDR2 SASEGT. The CDR3 runs 16 residues. The CDR3 DNA reads TGTGCCAGCAGTGAAGGGCCGGGACAGGGGACTGAAAAACTGTTTTTT. Translation: CASSEGPGQGTEKLFF.

The chain employs TRBV19 and TRBJ1-5; 7 positions match TRBD1. CDR1 and CDR2 (germline): LNHDA, SQIVND (reference sequence). V dropped 6 bases and J dropped 4; count of bases not matched to a gene: 3. The CDR3 covers 13 residues. The CDR3 DNA sequence: TGTGCCAGTAGCCCGACAGGGAATCAGCCCCAGCATTTT. It encodes CASSPTGNQPQHF.

The chain couples TRBV7-8 to TRBJ2-1; TRBD2 matches 10 bases. With V trimmed by 5 bases and J by 4 bases, 11 bases remained unmatched. The CDR3 is 17 amino acids. Germline lookup yields CDR1 SGHVS and CDR2 FQNEAQ. CDR3 protein: CASSPSGRAGGYNEQFF. For the CDR3, the DNA is TGTGCCAGCAGCCCCAGCGGGAGGGCCGGGGGTTACAATGAGCAGTTCTTC.

This clone was seen a handful of times. The chain links TRBV10-1 to TRBJ1-3; D is unresolved. Looked up from germline, CDR1 is WNHNN and CDR2 is SYGVQD (reference sequence). CDR3 size: 15 residues. Deletions cut 3 bases from V and 2 bases from J, with 11 bases between. The CDR3 DNA reads as TGCGCCAGCAGTGAATCCCCCTCGGCTGGAAACACCATATATTTT. Its translation: CASSESPSAGNTIYF.